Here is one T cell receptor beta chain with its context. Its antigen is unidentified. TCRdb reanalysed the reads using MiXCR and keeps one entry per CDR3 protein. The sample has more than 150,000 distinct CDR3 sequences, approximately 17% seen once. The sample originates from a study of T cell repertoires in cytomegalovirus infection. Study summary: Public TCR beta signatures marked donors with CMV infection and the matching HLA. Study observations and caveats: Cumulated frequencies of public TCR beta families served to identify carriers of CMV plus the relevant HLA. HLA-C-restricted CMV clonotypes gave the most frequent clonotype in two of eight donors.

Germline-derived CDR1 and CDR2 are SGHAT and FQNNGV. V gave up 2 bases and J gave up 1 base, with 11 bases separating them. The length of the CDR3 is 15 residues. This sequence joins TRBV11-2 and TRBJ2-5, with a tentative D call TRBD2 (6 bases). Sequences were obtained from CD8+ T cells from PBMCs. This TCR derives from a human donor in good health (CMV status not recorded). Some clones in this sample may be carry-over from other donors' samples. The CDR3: CASSLSRRGQETQYF. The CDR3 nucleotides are TGTGCCAGCAGCTTAAGTCGGAGGGGCCAAGAGACCCAGTACTTC.